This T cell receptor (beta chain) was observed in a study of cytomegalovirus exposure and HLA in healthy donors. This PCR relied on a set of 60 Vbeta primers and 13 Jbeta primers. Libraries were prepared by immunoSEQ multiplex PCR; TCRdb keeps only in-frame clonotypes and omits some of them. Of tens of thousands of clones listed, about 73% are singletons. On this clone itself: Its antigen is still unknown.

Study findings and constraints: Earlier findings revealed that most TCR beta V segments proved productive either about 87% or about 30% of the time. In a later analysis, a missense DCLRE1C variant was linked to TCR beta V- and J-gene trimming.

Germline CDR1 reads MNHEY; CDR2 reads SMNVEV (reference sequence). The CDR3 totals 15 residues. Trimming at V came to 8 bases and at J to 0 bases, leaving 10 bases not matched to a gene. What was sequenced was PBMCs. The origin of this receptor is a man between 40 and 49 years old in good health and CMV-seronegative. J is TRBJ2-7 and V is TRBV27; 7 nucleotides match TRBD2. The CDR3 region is CASHTELASSYEQYF. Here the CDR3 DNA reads TGTGCCAGCCATACAGAACTAGCGAGCTCCTACGAGCAGTACTTC.